This TCR beta chain was recovered during a study of cytomegalovirus exposure and HLA in healthy donors. Turning to the study itself: Approximately 85 million unique TCRs from HLA-typed donors made up an early data release. Findings of the study overall: The listing of roughly 160 TCR beta chains classed them as cytomegalovirus-associated. Within an earlier analysis, most TCR beta V segments proved productive either about 90% or about 30% of the time. Other equally common chains were less clonally expanded than HLA-associated TCR beta chains, a later analysis showed.

PCR used 60 Vbeta primers and 13 Jbeta primers. Assay used: immunoSEQ multiplex PCR; TCRdb lists only in-frame clones, some missing. The sample contains 100,000 to 150,000 clones, around 85% of which appear only once. For this clone: What it recognizes is unknown.

The sample consisted of PBMCs. The source is a man aged 25 to 40 in good health and CMV-seronegative.

The CDR3 spells CASSEGGGGTYEQYF. The CDR3 DNA follows: TGTGCCAGCAGTGAGGGGGGAGGGGGAACCTACGAGCAGTACTTC. The V gene is TRBV2, the J gene TRBJ2-7; TRBD2 might be the D (7 bases). CDR1 is SNHLY, CDR2 FYNNEI, per germline. V lost 3 bases, J lost 2 bases, and 14 bases lay in between. The CDR3 runs to 15 residues.